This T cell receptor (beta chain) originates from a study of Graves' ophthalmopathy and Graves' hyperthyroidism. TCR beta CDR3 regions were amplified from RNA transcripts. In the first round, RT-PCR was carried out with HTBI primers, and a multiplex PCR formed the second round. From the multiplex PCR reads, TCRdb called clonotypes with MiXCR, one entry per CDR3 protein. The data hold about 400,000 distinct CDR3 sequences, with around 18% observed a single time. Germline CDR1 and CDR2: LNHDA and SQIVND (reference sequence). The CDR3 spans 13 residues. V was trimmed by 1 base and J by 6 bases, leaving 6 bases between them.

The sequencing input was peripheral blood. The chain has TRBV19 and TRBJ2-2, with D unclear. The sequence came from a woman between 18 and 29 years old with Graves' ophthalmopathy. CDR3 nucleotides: TGTGCCAGTAGTATAGGGACCTCCGGGGAGCTGTTTTTT. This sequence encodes CASSIGTSGELFF.